This TCR beta chain was sequenced in a study of low-dose radiotherapy and immunotherapy resistance in tumors. Turning to the study itself: Treatment of Cohort 1 consisted of 0.5 Gy per fraction every 2 weeks, adding up to 6.5 Gy.

Noted time point: after trial treatment. Stated treatment: LDRT plus nivolumab, ipilimumab, low-dose cyclophosphamide and aspirin (RACIN trial). As a condition of eligibility, patients had advanced solid tumors lacking tumor-infiltrating lymphocytes. The CDR3 has 15 residues. CDR1 and CDR2 (germline): SGHNT, YYREEE (reference sequence). The V gene end was trimmed by 4 bases and the J gene end by 7 bases; junction bases not matched to a gene: 3. The table lists this clonotype with many counts. Primers targeting TRAV and TRBV primed first-strand cDNA, covering alpha and beta chains. With a constant-region primer and a V-primer adapter, TCRs were subjected to roughly 20 PCR cycles of amplification. mRNA, once isolated, was amplified by in vitro transcription. TCRdb reprocessed the reads via MiXCR and lists one record per CDR3 protein. The sample has approximately 84,000 distinct CDR3 sequences; 15% to 20% are singletons.

Sequenced here: PBMCs, sampled after low-dose radiotherapy plus immunotherapy. This sequence originates from a male donor with prostate cancer. V is TRBV5-4 and J is TRBJ2-1; TRBD2 matches at 15 bases. The CDR3 region is CASSPGLAGGNEQFF. In DNA, the CDR3 is TGTGCCAGCAGCCCGGGACTAGCGGGAGGAAATGAGCAGTTCTTC.